These 21 T cell receptor beta chains came from one sample sequenced in a study of T cells after yellow fever vaccination. TCRdb ran MiXCR on the 5' RACE reads and lists one entry per CDR3 protein. Among 46,000 or so distinct CDR3 sequences listed, over 5.5% were seen once. The specimen comprised PBMCs, either bulk or a sorted T-cell subset (CD4+, CD8+, memory, or dextramer-sorted; not recorded which), sampled 45 days after the yellow fever booster vaccination. These receptors were taken from a man aged 30 to 39 who received the YFV17D yellow fever vaccine.

This clonotype appeared a few times. The rearrangement uses TRBV20-1 and TRBJ2-2; no clear D gene. The germline V and J ends were trimmed by 2 bases and 1 base, with 17 bases remaining between them. Germline assignment: CDR1 DFQATT and CDR2 SNEGSKA (reference sequence). This CDR3 is built from 17 residues. The CDR3 DNA reads TGCAGTGCTAGACGGCTGCAGGCCTCAGGGAACACCGGGGAGCTGTTTTTT. Translating it yields CSARRLQASGNTGELFF.

This chain uses TRBV20-1 with TRBJ1-1; no clear D. The CDR3 is made up of 14 amino acids. From germline, CDR1 is DFQATT and CDR2 SNEGSKA (reference sequence). Trimming cost V 3 bases and J 7 bases, with 18 bases left between them. The CDR3 nucleotides read TGCAGTGCTAGGGGCCCGGGAACGGTGGGTGAAGCTTTCTTT. The encoded protein is CSARGPGTVGEAFF.

This clonotype was observed at least ten times. The chain links TRBV12-3 or TRBV12-4 to TRBJ1-1; tentative D call: TRBD1 (5 bases). Trimming cost V 1 base and J 5 bases, with 8 bases left between them. The CDR3 is 13 amino acids. Here the CDR3 DNA reads TGTGCCAGCAGTTTAGGGGGGGAGACTGAAGCTTTCTTT. Protein sequence: CASSLGGETEAFF.

There are many counts of this clonotype. This chain links TRBV20-1 with TRBJ2-1, with 7 bases identical to TRBD1. V lost 3 bases, J lost 8 bases, and 10 bases stayed unmatched. The CDR3 runs 14 residues. Germline V gene sequence: CDR1 DFQATT, CDR2 SNEGSKA (reference sequence). The CDR3 DNA is TGCAGTGCTAGCCAAGACAGGGTTAGGGATGAGCAGTTCTTC. Translation gives CSASQDRVRDEQFF.

The sample holds many counts of this clonotype. V and J are TRBV20-1 and TRBJ2-5, with TRBD2 as a possible D gene (5 bases). This CDR3 is built from 15 residues. Deletions cut 0 bases from V and 5 bases from J, with 16 bases between. Germline CDR1 reads DFQATT; CDR2 reads SNEGSKA (reference sequence). The CDR3 DNA reads as TGCAGTGCTAGAGATGCCCGGGAAGCGATCGAGACCCAGTACTTC. It encodes CSARDAREAIETQYF.

The sample holds a few counts of this clonotype. CDR3 DNA: TGTGCCACCAGCAGAGATCGCAGGGGTTCCAGCAATCAGCCCCAGCATTTT. It yields the protein CATSRDRRGSSNQPQHF. This chain links TRBV15 with TRBJ1-5; weak D call: TRBD1 (6 bases). The CDR3 contains 17 residues. Germline CDR1 and CDR2: LNHNV and YYDKDF (reference sequence). Trimming removed 0 bases from V and 1 base from J, with 13 bases in between.

V usage is TRBV7-2 and J usage is TRBJ2-7; weak D call: TRBD2 (6 bases). V dropped 5 bases and J dropped 3 bases, with 17 bases sitting between them. Germline V gives CDR1 SGHTA, CDR2 FQGNSA. CDR3 length equals 15 residues. The CDR3 DNA follows: TGTGCCAGCAGCCTGACTAGGGCACCAAACTACGAGCAGTACTTC. It encodes CASSLTRAPNYEQYF.

By share, this clonotype ranks as medium-sized. The chain links TRBV6-5 to TRBJ2-7; TRBD2 is a possible D gene (6 bases). Per germline, CDR1 MNHEY and CDR2 SVGAGI. The CDR3 is 16 amino acids. Trimming stripped 3 bases from V and 3 bases from J, with 18 bases between. CDR3 in amino acids: CASSYGSGVPNYEQYF. The CDR3 bases are TGTGCCAGCAGTTATGGATCGGGGGTCCCTAACTACGAGCAGTACTTC.

V usage is TRBV20-1 and J usage is TRBJ2-7, with 12 bases lining up with TRBD2. In germline, CDR1 is DFQATT, CDR2 SNEGSKA (reference sequence). Trimming took 5 bases from V and 6 from J; bases not matched to a gene: 11. This CDR3 is 15 amino acids long. The DNA for the CDR3 is TGCAGTGCTTATGAACGACTAGCGGGAGTGGGCGAGCAGTACTTC. This codes for CSAYERLAGVGEQYF.

This clonotype has a count of ten or more. The DNA of the CDR3 is TGTGCCAGCAGCCCGTACACCACCCTCACTGAAGCTTTCTTT. This gives the protein CASSPYTTLTEAFF. The chain is built from TRBV5-5 and TRBJ1-1, with D hard to call. V gave up 4 bases and J gave up 4 bases, with 14 bases separating them. The CDR3 loop spans 14 amino acids. From germline, CDR1 is SGHKS and CDR2 YYEKEE (reference sequence).

This clonotype was recorded many times. The gene calls are TRBV5-6 and TRBJ2-1; 9 positions match TRBD2. The CDR3 totals 21 residues. From germline, CDR1 is SGHDT and CDR2 YYEEEE. With V trimmed by 0 bases and J by 2 bases, 18 bases remained unmatched. CDR3 in amino acids: CASSLAGAGGPLERAYNEQFF. In nucleotides, the CDR3 is TGTGCCAGCAGCTTGGCCGGAGCGGGAGGTCCCCTTGAGAGGGCCTACAATGAGCAGTTCTTC. Filled out from reference TRBV5-6 and TRBJ2-1, the complete variable domain reads DAGVTQSPTHLIKTRGQQVTLRCSPKSGHDTVSWYQQALGQGPQFIFQYYEEEERQRGNFPDRFSGHQFPNYSSELNVNALLLGDSALYLCASSLAGAGGPLERAYNEQFFGPGTRLTVL.

This clonotype was observed at least ten times. The chain carries TRBV5-4 and TRBJ2-2; D uncertain. CDR3 length: 12 amino acids. In germline, CDR1 is SGHNT, CDR2 YYREEE (reference sequence). Trimming pared 7 bases from V and 5 bases from J, leaving 9 bases between. The CDR3 protein is CASPGLTGELFF. The CDR3 bases are TGTGCCAGCCCAGGCCTAACCGGGGAGCTGTTTTTT.

This clonotype was seen ten or more times. V usage is TRBV7-8 and J usage is TRBJ1-5; 7 positions match TRBD1. The CDR3 contains 14 residues. Germline V gene data show CDR1 as SGHVS and CDR2 as FQNEAQ. The J segment lost 6 bases and the V segment lost 6 bases, leaving 8 bases of the junction unmatched. The CDR3 DNA sequence: TGTGCCAGCAGACCTGACAGGGAGACTCAGCCCCAGCATTTT. The encoded protein is CASRPDRETQPQHF. Complete variable domain (other parts from reference TRBV7-8 and TRBJ1-5): GAGVSQSPRYKVAKRGQDVALRCDPISGHVSLFWYQQALGQGPEFLTYFQNEAQLDKSGLPSDRFFAERPEGSVSTLKIQRTQQEDSAVYLCASRPDRETQPQHFGDGTRLSIL.

A word on this clonotype: The junction departs from germline at one end; a sequencing error may be responsible. V usage is TRBV28 and J usage is TRBJ2-5; 8 bases match TRBD2. Germline V gene sequence: CDR1 MDHEN, CDR2 SYDVKM. CDR3 length: 14 residues. The CDR3 bases are TGTGCCACGCGTCCAGCGGGAGTTACAGAGAACCAGTACTTC. Protein product: CATRPAGVTENQYF.

This clonotype turned up a few times. V and J are TRBV9 and TRBJ2-1; 7 nucleotides match TRBD2. In germline, CDR1 is SGDLS, CDR2 YYNGEE. The CDR3 has 16 amino acids. Trimming took 0 bases from V and 9 from J; bases not matched to a gene: 12. For the CDR3, the DNA is TGTGCCAGCAGCGTAGGGGGAGCGGCGGGAGTCCCTGAGCAGTTCTTC. This translates into CASSVGGAAGVPEQFF.

This clonotype was observed many times. As DNA, the CDR3 is TGCAGTGCTGTAAGTGAAGATAGCACAGATACGCAGTATTTT. Its protein product is CSAVSEDSTDTQYF. The rearrangement uses TRBV20-1 and TRBJ2-3; D uncertain. The germline V gene encodes CDR1 DFQATT and CDR2 SNEGSKA (reference sequence). The length of the CDR3 is 14 residues. V lost 5 bases and J lost 0, with 12 bases in between.

This clonotype was seen only a few times. The rearrangement joins TRBV7-2 to TRBJ2-3; D is undetermined. This CDR3 is 11 amino acids long. CDR1 is SGHTA, CDR2 FQGNSA, per germline. V lost 7 bases and J 6 bases, leaving 8 bases between the germline ends. For the CDR3, the DNA is TGTGCCAGCACCCTTCGGGATACGCAGTATTTT. Its protein is CASTLRDTQYF.

This clonotype was seen at least ten times. The chain combines TRBV29-1 with TRBJ1-1; D remains unclear. The CDR3 extends over 12 amino acids. Looked up from germline, CDR1 is SQVTM and CDR2 is ANQGSEA. V lost 6 bases, J lost 1 base, and 9 bases lay in between. CDR3 bases: TGCAGCGTCCCCCCGGGGAACACTGAAGCTTTCTTT. It specifies CSVPPGNTEAFF.

This clonotype has a count of ten or more. The J gene is TRBJ2-7, the V gene TRBV7-6; TRBD1 is a possible D gene (6 bases). This CDR3 contains 15 residues. The V end was cut by 5 bases, the J end by 2 bases, with 16 bases between. Germline V lookup: CDR1 SGHVS, CDR2 FNYEAQ. CDR3 sequence reads: CASSPETTGTYEQYF. The CDR3 nucleotides read TGTGCCAGCAGCCCAGAAACAACAGGGACCTACGAGCAGTACTTC.

This clonotype occurred a few times. The genes are TRBV30 and TRBJ2-7; the D gene could be TRBD1 or TRBD2 (5 bases each). V gave up 4 bases and J gave up 3 bases, with 16 bases separating them. There are 14 residues in the CDR3. Germline CDR1 and CDR2: GTSNPN and SVGIG (reference sequence). The CDR3 bases are TGTGCCTGGAAGGGACCCGTGTCGATCTACGAGCAGTACTTC. Protein sequence: CAWKGPVSIYEQYF.

V gene TRBV5-1 combines with J gene TRBJ1-2; 8 bases match TRBD1. Per germline, CDR1 SGHRS and CDR2 YFSETQ. The ends lost 4 bases at V and 8 bases at J; junction bases unmatched: 7. This CDR3 is 13 amino acids long. As DNA, the CDR3 is TGCGCCAGCAGCGCTAAACAGGGGGACGGCTACACCTTC. It is translated as CASSAKQGDGYTF.